A selection of T cell receptor beta chains follows, all from one sample in a study of cytomegalovirus exposure and HLA in healthy donors. Data came from immunoSEQ multiplex PCR; TCRdb stores just in-frame clones and leaves some out. The repertoire holds approximately 73,000 clones, with roughly 96% as singletons. The specimen was PBMCs. These receptors were obtained from a man between 18 and 29 years old in good health and CMV-seronegative. Both conserved end residues are part of each CDR3. A D gene is named only where the DNA matches it firmly. Only some rows state a clone size, as once, few, many or a class for expanded clones.

TRBJ1-1,NA,NA,TRBV30,TGTGCCTGGAGTGTACTAGGAGAAGCTTTCTTT,CAWSVLGEAFF
TRBJ2-5,NA,NA,TRBV5-4,TGTGCCAGCAGCCTGGGGGGCGGTATCGACGAGACCCAGTACTTC,CASSLGGGIDETQYF
TRBJ1-2,NA,NA,TRBV9,TGTGCCAGCAGCGTACGTGCGGGGGCGAGCTATGGCTACACCTTC,CASSVRAGASYGYTF
TRBJ1-6,NA,NA,TRBV18,TGTGCCAGCTCATACAGCAATTCACCCCTCCACTTT,CASSYSNSPLHF
TRBJ2-2,NA,TRBD1,TRBV5-1,TGCGCCAGCAGCCCCGGGACAGCGATAAACACCGGGGAGCTGTTTTTT,CASSPGTAINTGELFF
TRBJ1-1,NA,NA,TRBV5-1,TGCGCCAGCAGCTTGGAGGCGGACACTGAAGCTTTCTTT,CASSLEADTEAFF
TRBJ1-1,NA,NA,TRBV6-1,TGTGCCAGCAGTGAAATCCCCCTCGGGGTAGCTTTCTTT,CASSEIPLGVAFF
TRBJ2-3,NA,NA,TRBV7-9,TGTGCCAGCAGCCAAGCGTCTAGCACAGATACGCAGTATTTT,CASSQASSTDTQYF
TRBJ2-7,NA,NA,TRBV19,TGTGCCAGTAGAAGTACAGGAATCTCCTACGAGCAGTACTTC,CASRSTGISYEQYF
TRBJ2-1,NA,TRBD1,TRBV7-9,TGTGCCAGCAGCTCGCGGGGTGGGACAGGTGACAATGAGCAGTTCTTC,CASSSRGGTGDNEQFF
TRBJ2-1,NA,NA,TRBV27,TGTGCCAGCAGTTTCGAAAGCCGATCCTACAATGAGCAGTTCTTC,CASSFESRSYNEQFF
TRBJ2-7,NA,TRBD1,TRBV28,TGTGCCAGCAGGCGAGGGACAGACTCGATCTCCTACGAGCAGTACTTC,CASRRGTDSISYEQYF
TRBJ2-7,NA,TRBD1,TRBV7-9,TGTGCCAGCAGCCCGAATCGGGACAGCCAGTACGAGCAGTACTTC,CASSPNRDSQYEQYF
TRBJ2-2,NA,TRBD1,TRBV18,TGTGCCAGCTCCCTACAGGGGGGCGCGTCGACCGCCGGGGAGCTGTTTTTT,CASSLQGGASTAGELFF
TRBJ1-4,NA,TRBD1,TRBV30,TGTGCCTGGAGTGGGGGACAGAGAAATGAAAAACTGTTTTTT,CAWSGGQRNEKLFF
TRBJ2-7,NA,NA,TRBV10-3,TGTGCCATCAGTGAGACAGGCGACGAGCAGTACTTC,CAISETGDEQYF
TRBJ1-1,NA,NA,TRBV4-3,TGCGCCAGCAGCCAAGAGCACATCCTCGCGGGTGGCACTGAAGCTTTCTTT,CASSQEHILAGGTEAFF
TRBJ2-7,NA,NA,TRBV7-9,TGTGCCAGCAGCGTAAGGGGTTCCTACGAGCAGTACTTC,CASSVRGSYEQYF
TRBJ1-2,NA,NA,TRBV6-5,TGTGCCAGCCACGGGGGGGCCCGCTACACCTTC,CASHGGARYTF
TRBJ1-1,NA,NA,TRBV13,TGTGCCAGCAGCCCTCGTTCAGGGCGTACTGAAGCTTTCTTT,CASSPRSGRTEAFF
TRBJ1-1,NA,NA,TRBV19,TGTGCCAGTAGTATGGCGGAAAGGGGGACTGAAGCTTTCTTT,CASSMAERGTEAFF
TRBJ1-2,NA,TRBD1,TRBV25-1,TGTGCCAGCCGCAAACCCGGGACAGGGGGAAGTGTGGGTGGCTACACCTTC,CASRKPGTGGSVGGYTF
TRBJ2-7,NA,TRBD1,TRBV5-1,TGCGCCAGCAGCCCGACAGGGCCTTACGAGCAGTACTTC,CASSPTGPYEQYF
TRBJ2-7,NA,TRBD1,TRBV19,TGTGCCAGTAGCTCCGCCTCCGGGACAGACGAGCAGTACTTC,CASSSASGTDEQYF
TRBJ1-5,NA,TRBD1,TRBV2,TGTGCCAGCAGTGAGGGGACAGGGGGCCGGCCCCAGCATTTT,CASSEGTGGRPQHF
TRBJ2-1,NA,TRBD2,TRBV2,TGTGCCAGCATACCGGGACTACCTTACAATGAGCAGTTCTTC,CASIPGLPYNEQFF
TRBJ2-1,NA,NA,TRBV27,TGTGCCAGCAGTTTATCGATAATAGGCGGGACAGCTGCGGGTGAGCAGTTCTTC,CASSLSIIGGTAAGEQFF
TRBJ1-6,NA,TRBD1,TRBV7-9,TGTGCCAGCAGCTTGGGACAGGGGGCCAATTCACCCCTCCACTTT,CASSLGQGANSPLHF
TRBJ2-1,NA,NA,TRBV27,TGTGCCAGCAGTAAAGTCAGGACCACGGGGAACAATGAGCAGTTCTTC,CASSKVRTTGNNEQFF
TRBJ1-1,NA,NA,TRBV5-1,TGCGCCAGCAGACTGGAGGAGGCGGAGGGAGCTTTCTTT,CASRLEEAEGAFF
TRBJ1-1,NA,NA,TRBV7-9,TGTGCCAGCGGAGGGAGGGCCCACACTGAAGCTTTCTTT,CASGGRAHTEAFF
TRBJ1-1,NA,TRBD1,TRBV15,TGTGCCACCAGCAGAGCAGGGGGCTCTGAAGCTTTCTTT,CATSRAGGSEAFF
TRBJ1-2,once,NA,TRBV28,TGTGCCAGCAGTTCCCTGGGGGGACCCTATGGCTACACCTTC,CASSSLGGPYGYTF
TRBJ1-1,NA,NA,TRBV7-8,TGTGCCAGCAGCTTAGACAGGAACACTGAAGCTTTCTTT,CASSLDRNTEAFF
TRBJ2-5,NA,NA,TRBV19,TGTGCCAGTAGTTCCGGTCGGGGAAACCAAGAGACCCAGTACTTC,CASSSGRGNQETQYF
TRBJ1-2,NA,NA,TRBV18,TGTGCCAGCTCACCCCTCGCGGCCGTCCTGGCTAACTATGGCTACACCTTC,CASSPLAAVLANYGYTF
TRBJ2-3,NA,TRBD1,TRBV10-3,TGTGCCATCAGCGGGACAGGGTCCACAGATACGCAGTATTTT,CAISGTGSTDTQYF
TRBJ1-1,NA,NA,TRBV30,TGTGCCTGGAGTAAGACAGCGCCCATGAACACTGAAGCTTTCTTT,CAWSKTAPMNTEAFF
TRBJ2-7,NA,NA,TRBV2,TGTGCCAGCAGTGAACCGGGTCCCTACGAGCAGTACTTC,CASSEPGPYEQYF
TRBJ2-7,NA,NA,TRBV27,TGTGCCAGCAGTCCCTCCGGGGGTTTGCCCTACGAGCAGTACTTC,CASSPSGGLPYEQYF
TRBJ1-1,NA,NA,TRBV7-9,TGTGCCAGCAGCTTAGCGAGCAGGGAGGGAGATGAAGCTTTCTTT,CASSLASREGDEAFF
TRBJ1-5,NA,TRBD1,TRBV28,TGTGCCAGCGGGGCCAGGGGACAGCTTAGCAATCAGCCCCAGCATTTT,CASGARGQLSNQPQHF
TRBJ2-1,NA,TRBD1,TRBV9,TGTGCCAGCAGCGTAGATCGACAGGGTGAGCAGTTCTTC,CASSVDRQGEQFF
TRBJ2-7,NA,TRBD1,TRBV29-1,TGCAGCGTTGAAGTTTCGACAGGGGGCTACGAGCAGTACTTC,CSVEVSTGGYEQYF
TRBJ1-6,once,TRBD1,TRBV23-1,TGCGCCAGCAGTCCCGGGACAGGGGAGGTACGAGTATTTTCACCCCTCCACTTT,CASSPGTGEVRVFSPLHF
TRBJ1-4,NA,TRBD1,TRBV9,TGTGCCAGCAGCCGGACAGGTTCTGAAAAACTGTTTTTT,CASSRTGSEKLFF
TRBJ1-5,NA,NA,TRBV4-1,TGCGCCAGCAGCCATCACTACCTGGGACAAGGGGGGGCAGGGCGCAATCAGCCCCAGCATTTT,CASSHHYLGQGGAGRNQPQHF
TRBJ1-2,once,NA,TRBV27,TGTGCCAGCAGTTTATATCAGGGGTACGAGGGCTACACCTTC,CASSLYQGYEGYTF